This T cell receptor (beta chain) was captured by sequencing in a study of spatial heterogeneity in lung cancer. Study-level background: Samples were donated by 72 untreated early-stage non-small cell lung cancer patients. TCR and UMI combinations that were unique each appeared, on average, more than ten times in raw reads.

As for time point: blood at routine non-recurrence follow-up after resection. Tumor, nontumor lung or frozen PBMC supplied whole RNA that was sequenced unsorted. This CDR3 contains 14 residues. CDR1 and CDR2 from the germline V gene are SGHTA and FQGNSA. Trimming cost V 5 bases and J 9 bases, with 17 bases left between them. Each molecule of TCR cDNA was tagged with one unique molecular identifier. Via MiXCR, TCRdb re-called the 5' RACE reads, giving one row per CDR3 protein. The sample contains roughly 72,000 distinct CDR3 sequences, approximately 9% of which appear only once. The source is a female donor with early-stage non-small cell lung cancer. The chain employs TRBV7-2 and TRBJ2-1, with D perhaps TRBD1 (6 bases). Sequenced material: PBMCs, taken at follow-up. CDR3 region: CASSPPAGVGEQFF. For the CDR3, the DNA is TGTGCCAGCAGCCCCCCTGCAGGGGTTGGTGAGCAGTTCTTC. The whole variable domain, remainder taken from reference TRBV7-2 and TRBJ2-1, is GAGVSQSPSNKVTEKGKDVELRCDPISGHTALYWYRQSLGQGLEFLIYFQGNSAPDKSGLPSDRFSAERTGGSVSTLTIQRTQQEDSAVYLCASSPPAGVGEQFFGPGTRLTVL.